The clone carrying this T cell receptor beta chain has a single count. As yet, its antigen is unknown. Assay: immunoSEQ multiplex PCR; the TCRdb copy retains only in-frame clones and omits some. The data hold 150,000 to 200,000 clones, with 85% to 95% observed a single time. This specimen belongs to a study of T cell responses to AZD1222 COVID-19 vaccine. Findings and caveats of the study: A rise in Spike-specific TCR breadth and depth followed two AZD1222 doses. Only 5 to 7 AZD1222 recipients were seropositive at baseline. White British donors predominated, females outnumbered males, and clonal diversity was possibly underestimated. Spike was spanned by vaccine-associated CD4 TCRs, with dominance at 160-218 and 743-854.

Trimming took 6 bases from V and 3 from J; bases not matched to a gene: 6. The CDR3 covers 14 residues. CDR1 and CDR2 (germline): MNHEY, SMNVEV (reference sequence). This receptor was obtained from an adult in good health. This chain joins TRBV27 and TRBJ2-7, with 9 bases that match TRBD1. The specimen comprised peripheral blood, sampled on day 0 of AZD1222 vaccination. This CDR3 is CASSPTGGGYEQYF. CDR3 bases: TGTGCCAGCAGCCCTACAGGGGGCGGCTACGAGCAGTACTTC.